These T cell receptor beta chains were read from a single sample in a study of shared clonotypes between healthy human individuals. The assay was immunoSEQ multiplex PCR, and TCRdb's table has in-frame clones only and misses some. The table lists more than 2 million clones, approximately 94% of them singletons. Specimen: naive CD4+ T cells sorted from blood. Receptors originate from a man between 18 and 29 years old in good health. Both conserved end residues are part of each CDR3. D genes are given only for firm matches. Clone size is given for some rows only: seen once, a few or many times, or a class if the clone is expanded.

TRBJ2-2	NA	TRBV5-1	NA	TGCGCCAGCAGCTTGTCCCCCAGGGAGAACACCGGGGAGCTGTTTTTT	CASSLSPRENTGELFF
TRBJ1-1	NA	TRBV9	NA	TGTGCCAGCAGCGTAGGAGGGGACACTGAAGCTTTCTTT	CASSVGGDTEAFF
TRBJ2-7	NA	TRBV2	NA	TGTGCCAGCAGTGGAGAGGTAGTAGGCTCCTACGAGCAGTACTTC	CASSGEVVGSYEQYF
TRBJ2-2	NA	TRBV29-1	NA	TGCAGCGTTGTACAGCACACCGGGGAGCTGTTTTTT	CSVVQHTGELFF
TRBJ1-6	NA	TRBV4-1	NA	TGCGCCAGCAGCCAAGATGTTAGCGGTTTCTCCTATAATTCACCCCTCCACTTT	CASSQDVSGFSYNSPLHF
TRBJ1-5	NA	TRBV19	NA	TGTGCCAGTAGTTGGGGGTACATCGATCAGCCCCAGCATTTT	CASSWGYIDQPQHF
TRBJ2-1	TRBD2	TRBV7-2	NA	TGTGCCAGCAGCCGGGCGGGGGGCCTCATAGGGAATGAGCAGTTCTTC	CASSRAGGLIGNEQFF
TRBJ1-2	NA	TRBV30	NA	TGTGCCTGGTCCCTTCAGGGGCGGGGCTACACCTTC	CAWSLQGRGYTF
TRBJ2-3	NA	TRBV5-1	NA	TGCGCCAGCAGCCCCCTGAGCGGGGATACGCAGTATTTT	CASSPLSGDTQYF
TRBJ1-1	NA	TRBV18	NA	TGTGCCAGCTCAATAATTGAGGGCAGCACTGAAGCTTTCTTT	CASSIIEGSTEAFF
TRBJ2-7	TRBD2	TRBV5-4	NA	TGTGCCAGCAGCAGGGGGGGACTAGCGACATCCTACGAGCAGTACTTC	CASSRGGLATSYEQYF
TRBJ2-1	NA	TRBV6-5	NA	TGTGCCAGCAGACCTCTACGGGGGGAGCAGTTCTTC	CASRPLRGEQFF
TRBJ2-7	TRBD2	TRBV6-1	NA	TGTGCCAGCAGTGAACTGTGGACTAGCTCCTACGAGCAGTACTTC	CASSELWTSSYEQYF
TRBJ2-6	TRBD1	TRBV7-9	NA	TGTGCCAGCAGTCGGACAGGGTCTGGGGCCAACGTCCTGACTTTC	CASSRTGSGANVLTF
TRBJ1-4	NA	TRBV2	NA	TGTGCCAGCATGGCTCGTAGACCCTTTGCAACTAATGAAAAACTGTTTTTT	CASMARRPFATNEKLFF
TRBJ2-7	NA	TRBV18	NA	TGTGCCAGCTCACTTCACGGATGGAGGGCTTCGGTGGACGAGCAGTACTTC	CASSLHGWRASVDEQYF
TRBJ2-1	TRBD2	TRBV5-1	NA	TGCGCCAGCAGCTGGGGTGGGACTAGCGGGCCTTACAATGAGCAGTTCTTC	CASSWGGTSGPYNEQFF
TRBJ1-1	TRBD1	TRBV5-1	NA	TGCGCCAGCAGCGAGGACGGGACAGGGGTGACTGAAGCTTTCTTT	CASSEDGTGVTEAFF
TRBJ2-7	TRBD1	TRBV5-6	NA	TGTGCCAGCAGCTTACTTCAGACAGGGGGCGACTCCTACGAGCAGTACTTC	CASSLLQTGGDSYEQYF
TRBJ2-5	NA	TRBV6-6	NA	TGTGCCAGCAGAGGGACTGGGGAGACCCAGTACTTC	CASRGTGETQYF
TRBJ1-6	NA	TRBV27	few	TGTGCCAGCAGTTTCCGAGGCCTACCCCTCCACTTT	CASSFRGLPLHF
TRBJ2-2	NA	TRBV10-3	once	TGTGCCATCAGACTTTCACCGGGAGTCGGGACCGGGGAGCTGTTTTTT	CAIRLSPGVGTGELFF
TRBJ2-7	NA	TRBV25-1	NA	TGTGCCAGCAGTCCCAACAGGGTGCCCTACGAGCAGTACTTC	CASSPNRVPYEQYF
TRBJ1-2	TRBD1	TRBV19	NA	TGTGCCAGTAGTCTAATGGACAGGGCTGATGGCTACACCTTC	CASSLMDRADGYTF
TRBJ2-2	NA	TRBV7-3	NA	TGTGCCAGCAGCCTCCAGAGAGAGAGCACCGGGGAGCTGTTTTTT	CASSLQRESTGELFF
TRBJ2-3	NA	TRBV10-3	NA	TGTGCCGCAAGTCCTGATATGGTAACAGATACGCAGTATTTT	CAASPDMVTDTQYF
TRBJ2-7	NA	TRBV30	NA	TGTGCCTGGGGCTCCACTTCCTACGAGCAGTACTTC	CAWGSTSYEQYF
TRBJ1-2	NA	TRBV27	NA	TGTGCCAGCGGGAGGGAGGTAGGATATGGCTACACCTTC	CASGREVGYGYTF
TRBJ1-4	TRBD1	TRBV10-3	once	TGTGCCATCAGTGCCCAAGACAGGGGACCTAATGAAAAACTGTTTTTT	CAISAQDRGPNEKLFF
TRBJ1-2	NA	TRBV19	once	TGTGCCAGTAGTTGGTCCGGGACGGCGAACTATGGCTACACCTTC	CASSWSGTANYGYTF
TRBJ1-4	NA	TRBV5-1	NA	TGCGCCAGCAGCATCGACTCGGGCGAAAAACTGTTTTTT	CASSIDSGEKLFF
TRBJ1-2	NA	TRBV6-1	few	TGTGCCAGCAGTGAAGCTTGGGGCTCACATGGCTACACCTTC	CASSEAWGSHGYTF
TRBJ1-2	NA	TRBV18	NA	TGTGCCAGCTCACCAAGCGCGGGTGCCGGGGGGTATGGCTACACCTTC	CASSPSAGAGGYGYTF
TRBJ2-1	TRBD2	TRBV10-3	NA	TGTGCCATCAGTGAGTCGGAACTAGCGGGAAGGGATGAGCAGTTCTTC	CAISESELAGRDEQFF
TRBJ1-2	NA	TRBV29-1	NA	TGCAGCGTTGGGGCAGCTAACTATGGCTACACCTTC	CSVGAANYGYTF
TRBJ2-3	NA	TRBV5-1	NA	TGCGCCAGTTCGAGGGGCAGGGGCACAGATACGCAGTATTTT	CASSRGRGTDTQYF
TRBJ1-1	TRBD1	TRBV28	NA	TGTGCCAGCAGGGGTCAGGGGGAGACTGAAGCTTTCTTT	CASRGQGETEAFF
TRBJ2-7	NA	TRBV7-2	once	TGTGCCAGCAGCCTAGAGAACTCCTACGAGCAGTACTTC	CASSLENSYEQYF
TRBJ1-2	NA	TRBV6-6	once	TGTGCCAGCAATATGGGGGCGGGAGGCTACACCTTC	CASNMGAGGYTF
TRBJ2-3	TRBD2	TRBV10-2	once	TGCGCCAGCAGTGAGTCGACTAGCGGCACAGATACGCAGTATTTT	CASSESTSGTDTQYF
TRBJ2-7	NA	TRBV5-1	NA	TGCGCCAGCAGCTTGTTGCGGGACTACGAGCAGTACTTC	CASSLLRDYEQYF
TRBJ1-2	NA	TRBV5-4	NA	TGTGCCAGCAGCGTTCAACAGGGCGCGCTCGGCTACACCTTC	CASSVQQGALGYTF